The sample holds a few counts of the clone carrying this T cell receptor (beta chain). Semi-nested PCR with Nested Universal Primer A followed constant-region reverse priming of full-length variable regions. A single record per CDR3 protein comes from TCRdb applying MiXCR to the 5' RACE reads. The table has 55,000 or so distinct CDR3 sequences, roughly 20% seen once; the top ten hold 3.2%. Treg sorting used a CD4+CD25+CD127-/low gate. The sequenced sample was tumor-infiltrating Tregs sorted from the breast tumor. The sequence came from a female donor with breast cancer.

The CDR3 DNA follows: TGTGCCAGCAGCGTAAGTGTAGGAGAGACCCAGTACTTC. This sequence encodes CASSVSVGETQYF. The chain joins TRBV9 to TRBJ2-5; D remains ambiguous. V shed 1 base and J shed 4 bases, with 8 bases lying between them. CDR3 length: 13 residues. Germline V gene lookup returns CDR1 SGDLS and CDR2 YYNGEE.